These 10 T cell receptor beta chains were sequenced from one sample in a study of blood T cells in healthy people across ages (dated by TCRdb to the mid-2010s). Preparation of the library involved 5' RACE. Reads for this sample came from an Illumina HiSeq 2500. A second PCR of about 6 to 12 cycles was performed with a sample-barcoded 5' primer and a J-beta primer mix. The public reads were reanalyzed by TCRdb: fastp trimming at Q25, MiXCR alignment, in-frame beta chains only. Each entry merges the rows of one CDR3 protein and shows their most common DNA and genes. Across this sample there are almost 800,000 distinct CDR3 sequences, with roughly 60% seen only once. The top ten clonotypes cover 22% of the sample. Material for sequencing was blood. These receptors were collected from a young man in good health.

The gene calls are TRBV4-2 and TRBJ2-5; TRBD2 might be the D (6 bases). Trimming cost V 4 bases and J 11 bases, with 14 bases left between them. This CDR3 is built from 12 residues. Germline CDR1 is LGHNA and CDR2 is YNFKEQ. The CDR3 region has the DNA TGTGCCAGCAGCCGAGAGCCGGGGGAGCAGTACTTC. It is translated as CASSREPGEQYF.

The sample holds a few counts of this clonotype. The J gene is TRBJ1-2, the V gene TRBV7-2; 7 nucleotides match TRBD1. Trimming at V came to 2 bases and at J to 3 bases, leaving 9 bases not matched to a gene. The CDR3 sequence is 16 residues long. The germline CDR1 and CDR2 sequences are SGHTA and FQGNSA. CDR3 sequence (DNA): TGTGCCAGCAGCTTAACGGGGACAGAAGTGGACTATGGCTACACCTTC. This sequence encodes CASSLTGTEVDYGYTF.

This chain links TRBV11-1 with TRBJ2-5; perhaps TRBD2 as D (5 bases). From germline, CDR1 is SGHAT and CDR2 FQDESV (reference sequence). This CDR3 is built from 13 residues. V was cut by 4 bases and J by 7 bases, with 13 bases left in between. The CDR3 here is CASSWTPFGTQYF. The CDR3 coding sequence is TGTGCCAGCAGCTGGACTCCTTTCGGGACCCAGTACTTC.

The chain recombines TRBV6-4 with TRBJ2-3; a possible D gene is TRBD2 (5 bases). V lost 5 bases to trimming and J lost 6 bases, with 12 bases between them. The germline CDR1 and CDR2 sequences are MRHNA and SNTAGT. This CDR3 is built from 13 residues. The DNA for the CDR3 is TGTGCCAGCAGTTCGGGGAGTGGGGATACGCAGTATTTT. It encodes CASSSGSGDTQYF.

J is TRBJ2-5 and V is TRBV6-4, with D tentatively TRBD1 (7 bases). This CDR3 contains 13 residues. V was shortened by 3 bases and J by 4 bases, with 9 bases between the two germline ends. Per the germline V gene, CDR1 is MRHNA and CDR2 is SNTAGT. The DNA of the CDR3 is TGTGCCAGCAGTGATCAGGGGGGAGAGACCCAGTACTTC. Its translation is CASSDQGGETQYF.

The rearrangement uses TRBV11-2 and TRBJ2-1; TRBD1 matches at 9 bases. Germline V lookup: CDR1 SGHAT, CDR2 FQNNGV. With V trimmed by 5 bases and J by 4 bases, 30 bases remained unmatched. This CDR3 contains 23 residues. The CDR3 loop reads CASSRPNQRRQGGFSGPYNEQFF. The CDR3 region has the DNA TGTGCCAGCAGCCGCCCCAACCAACGAAGACAGGGGGGGTTTAGCGGGCCTTACAATGAGCAGTTCTTC.

Note on this clonotype: One junction end does not reproduce the germline sequence, and a read error may be involved. The J gene is TRBJ2-7, the V gene TRBV4-2; possibly TRBD2 for D (6 bases). The CDR3 has 15 amino acids. CDR1 and CDR2 from the germline V gene are LGHNA and YNFKEQ. CDR3 DNA sequence: TGTGCCAGCAGCGCGGGACGCCTCCGCGCCTACGAGCAGTGCTTC. Its translation is CASSAGRLRAYEQCF.

The rearrangement links TRBV21-1 to TRBJ2-3; no check of the table's D call, TRBD1, against the DNA was made. TRBV21-1 is classified as a pseudogene. The CDR3 is made up of 17 amino acids. The chain's CDR3 is CASSKEPGTDFTDTQYF. The CDR3 DNA reads as TGTGCCAGCAGCAAAGAGCCAGGGACAGACTTCACAGATACGCAGTATTTT.

V usage is TRBV25-1 and J usage is TRBJ2-2, with no clear D. Germline assignment: CDR1 MGHDK and CDR2 SYGVNS. The CDR3 sequence is 12 residues long. V was clipped by 7 bases and J by 8 bases, with 11 bases between them. The CDR3 spells CASISGSGELFF. For the CDR3, the DNA is TGTGCCAGCATAAGTGGCTCTGGGGAGCTGTTTTTT.

The sample holds a few counts of this clonotype. The chain carries TRBV4-2 and TRBJ2-7; weak D call: TRBD2 (5 bases). This CDR3 is 14 amino acids long. Trimming cost V 1 base and J 0 bases, with 7 bases left between them. From germline, CDR1 is LGHNA and CDR2 YNFKEQ. CDR3 nucleotide sequence: TGTGCCAGCAGCCAAGTCGAGGGCTCCTACGAGCAGTACTTC. Translated: CASSQVEGSYEQYF.